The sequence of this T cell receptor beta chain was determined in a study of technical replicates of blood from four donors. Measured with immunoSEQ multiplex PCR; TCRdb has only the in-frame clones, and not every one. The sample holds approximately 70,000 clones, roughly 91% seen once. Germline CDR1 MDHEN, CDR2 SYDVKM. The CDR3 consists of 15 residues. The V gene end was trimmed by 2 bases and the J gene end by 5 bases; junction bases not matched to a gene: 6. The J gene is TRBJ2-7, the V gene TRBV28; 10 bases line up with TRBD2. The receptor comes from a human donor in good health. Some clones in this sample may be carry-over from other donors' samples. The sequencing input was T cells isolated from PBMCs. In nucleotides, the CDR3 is TGTGCCAGCAGTTTACTAGCGGGAGCGGTGGACGAGCAGTACTTC. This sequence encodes CASSLLAGAVDEQYF.